Listed below are T cell receptor beta chains from one sample, sequenced in a study of CD8+CD57+ T cells in acquired aplastic anemia. TCRdb reanalysed the reads using MiXCR and keeps one entry per CDR3 protein. The repertoire has roughly 86,000 distinct CDR3 sequences, under 50% of them found once; the top ten carry 60% to 75%. Sample: sorted CD4+, CD8+, or CD8+CD57+ T cells (not recorded which) from PBMCs. The receptors derive from a human donor in good health, serving as a control. CDR3s include the opening cysteine and the closing phenylalanine or tryptophan. Fields, in order: clone size, J gene, D gene, V gene, CDR3 DNA, CDR3 protein. A D gene is named only where the DNA matches it firmly. Not all rows give a size; the values are once, few, many and, for expanded clones, a class.

clone_size: .
j_call: TRBJ1-3
d_call: TRBD1
v_call: TRBV2
cdr3_nt: TGTGCCAGCAGCGATCCCGGGACAGAAGGAAACACCATATATTTT
cdr3_aa: CASSDPGTEGNTIYF

clone_size: few
j_call: TRBJ2-2
d_call: TRBD2
v_call: TRBV7-9
cdr3_nt: TGTGCCAGCAGCTTCGGGGATGGGTCGGGAGGAACGAACACCGGGGAGCTGTTTTTT
cdr3_aa: CASSFGDGSGGTNTGELFF

clone_size: .
j_call: TRBJ2-7
d_call: .
v_call: TRBV24-1
cdr3_nt: TGTGCCACCAGTGATCGGGACGGTACCTACGAGCAGTACTTC
cdr3_aa: CATSDRDGTYEQYF

clone_size: many
j_call: TRBJ1-1
d_call: .
v_call: TRBV19
cdr3_nt: TGTGCCAGTAGTTCGACCTCCCAGGGAGGGACTGAAGCTTTCTTT
cdr3_aa: CASSSTSQGGTEAFF

clone_size: many
j_call: TRBJ1-2
d_call: .
v_call: TRBV19
cdr3_nt: TGTGCCAGTAGTACGGGTACGGGGTACTATGGCTACACCTTC
cdr3_aa: CASSTGTGYYGYTF

clone_size: many
j_call: TRBJ2-3
d_call: .
v_call: TRBV19
cdr3_nt: TGTGCCAGGGGGGATACGCAGTATTTT
cdr3_aa: CARGDTQYF

clone_size: .
j_call: TRBJ1-6
d_call: TRBD1
v_call: TRBV2
cdr3_nt: TGTGCCAGCAGTCGTCGGACAGGAGTCTTGTCACCCCTCCACTTT
cdr3_aa: CASSRRTGVLSPLHF

clone_size: few
j_call: TRBJ2-7
d_call: .
v_call: TRBV2
cdr3_nt: TGTGCCAGCAGTGTTTTTTACGAGCAGTACTTC
cdr3_aa: CASSVFYEQYF

clone_size: many
j_call: TRBJ2-7
d_call: .
v_call: TRBV24-1
cdr3_nt: TGTGCCACCAGTGACTACGTTGGGCAGTACTTC
cdr3_aa: CATSDYVGQYF

clone_size: .
j_call: TRBJ2-7
d_call: .
v_call: TRBV7-8
cdr3_nt: TGTGCCAGCTCCCGGGACATGGGCTACGAGCAGTACTTC
cdr3_aa: CASSRDMGYEQYF

clone_size: once
j_call: TRBJ2-7
d_call: .
v_call: TRBV29-1
cdr3_nt: TGCAGCGTTGTAATAGAAACCTACGAGCAGTACTTC
cdr3_aa: CSVVIETYEQYF

clone_size: many
j_call: TRBJ2-1
d_call: .
v_call: TRBV2
cdr3_nt: TGTGCCAGCAGTGATCCCTACCCCATTCTATACAATGAGCAGTTCTTC
cdr3_aa: CASSDPYPILYNEQFF

clone_size: many
j_call: TRBJ2-7
d_call: .
v_call: TRBV11-2
cdr3_nt: TGTGCCAGCAGCTTGGGAAGGGGGGGAACCAGGGAGCAGTACTTC
cdr3_aa: CASSLGRGGTREQYF

clone_size: .
j_call: TRBJ1-2
d_call: .
v_call: TRBV19
cdr3_nt: TGTGCCAGTAGTAACGGCCCTGCCTACACCTTC
cdr3_aa: CASSNGPAYTF

clone_size: .
j_call: TRBJ2-7
d_call: .
v_call: TRBV7-6
cdr3_nt: TGTGCCAGCAGCTTAGCAGGAAGCTCCTACGAGCAGTACTTC
cdr3_aa: CASSLAGSSYEQYF

clone_size: few
j_call: TRBJ1-1
d_call: TRBD1
v_call: TRBV10-3
cdr3_nt: TGTGCCATCAGTGAGTCTATGGGACAGAAAGTCACTGAAGCTTTCTTT
cdr3_aa: CAISESMGQKVTEAFF

clone_size: .
j_call: TRBJ2-1
d_call: .
v_call: TRBV2
cdr3_nt: TGTGCCAGCAGTGAAGCGCGGTCGCAGGGAGGTGAGCAGTTCTTC
cdr3_aa: CASSEARSQGGEQFF

clone_size: few
j_call: TRBJ2-7
d_call: .
v_call: TRBV7-6
cdr3_nt: TGTGCCAGCAGCCCCCCCCCCCCGCGACAGAAACTGACCTACGAGCAGTACTTC
cdr3_aa: CASSPPPPRQKLTYEQYF

clone_size: many
j_call: TRBJ2-1
d_call: .
v_call: TRBV11-3
cdr3_nt: TGTGCCAGCAGCTCCCTTGACAGTTACAATGAGCAGTTCTTC
cdr3_aa: CASSSLDSYNEQFF

clone_size: .
j_call: TRBJ1-2
d_call: TRBD1
v_call: TRBV2
cdr3_nt: TGTGCCACATTCGTCCAGGGGGCTCGAGGCTACACCTTC
cdr3_aa: CATFVQGARGYTF

clone_size: .
j_call: TRBJ1-2
d_call: .
v_call: TRBV7-8
cdr3_nt: TGTGCCAGCAGCTTAAGCCCAGGGACCGGGGGCTACACATTC
cdr3_aa: CASSLSPGTGGYTF

clone_size: .
j_call: TRBJ2-7
d_call: .
v_call: TRBV5-1
cdr3_nt: TGCGCCAGCAGCATGCGGCGGGGGTCTGGGGGCTACGGGCAGTACTTC
cdr3_aa: CASSMRRGSGGYGQYF

clone_size: .
j_call: TRBJ1-5
d_call: .
v_call: TRBV10-2
cdr3_nt: TGCACCAGCACTAGCGGGCAGAGCACAGATACGCAGCATTTT
cdr3_aa: CTSTSGQSTDTQHF

clone_size: .
j_call: TRBJ2-5
d_call: .
v_call: TRBV19
cdr3_nt: TGTGCCAGTAGTATTAGTAAAGACCAGACCCAGTACTTC
cdr3_aa: CASSISKDQTQYF

clone_size: .
j_call: TRBJ1-1
d_call: TRBD1
v_call: TRBV10-3
cdr3_nt: TGTGCCATCAGGACCGGACAGGGGGCTGAAGCTTTCTTT
cdr3_aa: CAIRTGQGAEAFF

clone_size: many
j_call: TRBJ2-7
d_call: TRBD2
v_call: TRBV11-3
cdr3_nt: TGTGCCAGCAGCGCACTAGCGGAGGAGCAGTACTTC
cdr3_aa: CASSALAEEQYF

clone_size: once
j_call: TRBJ2-2
d_call: .
v_call: TRBV15
cdr3_nt: TGTGCCACCAGCAGAGAGTCCTCGGGCTTTAACACCGGGGGGCTGCTTTTT
cdr3_aa: CATSRESSGFNTGGLLF

clone_size: many
j_call: TRBJ2-7
d_call: TRBD2
v_call: TRBV20-1
cdr3_nt: TGCAGTGCTGGAGTGGGACTAGCGGGAGGTCGCGAGCAGTACTTC
cdr3_aa: CSAGVGLAGGREQYF

clone_size: .
j_call: TRBJ1-2
d_call: .
v_call: TRBV7-2
cdr3_nt: TGTGCCAGCAGCGGAACAGGGAGGAAGGGCTACACCTTC
cdr3_aa: CASSGTGRKGYTF

clone_size: .
j_call: TRBJ2-7
d_call: TRBD1
v_call: TRBV4-1
cdr3_nt: TGCGCCAGCAGCCAAGACGGGACAGGGGGCTACGAGCAGTACTTC
cdr3_aa: CASSQDGTGGYEQYF

clone_size: many
j_call: TRBJ1-1
d_call: .
v_call: TRBV10-3
cdr3_nt: TGTGCCACCAAGCCAGAGAACACTGAAGCTTTCTTT
cdr3_aa: CATKPENTEAFF

clone_size: .
j_call: TRBJ2-7
d_call: .
v_call: TRBV5-1
cdr3_nt: TGCGCCAGCAGCTTGGCACTAGCCGGCTACGAGCAGTACTTC
cdr3_aa: CASSLALAGYEQYF

clone_size: few
j_call: TRBJ1-5
d_call: TRBD1
v_call: TRBV10-2
cdr3_nt: TGTGCCATCAGTGGGACAGGGGATCAGCCCCAGCATTTT
cdr3_aa: CAISGTGDQPQHF